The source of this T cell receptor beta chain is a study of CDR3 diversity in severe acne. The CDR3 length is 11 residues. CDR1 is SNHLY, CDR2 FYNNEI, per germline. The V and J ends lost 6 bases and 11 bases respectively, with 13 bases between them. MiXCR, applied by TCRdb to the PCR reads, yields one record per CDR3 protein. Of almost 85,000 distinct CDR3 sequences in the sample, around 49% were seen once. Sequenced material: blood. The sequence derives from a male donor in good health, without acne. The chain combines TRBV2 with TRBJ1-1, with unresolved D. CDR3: CASSSGDVAFF. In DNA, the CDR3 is TGTGCCAGCAGCTCCGGTGACGTGGCTTTCTTT.